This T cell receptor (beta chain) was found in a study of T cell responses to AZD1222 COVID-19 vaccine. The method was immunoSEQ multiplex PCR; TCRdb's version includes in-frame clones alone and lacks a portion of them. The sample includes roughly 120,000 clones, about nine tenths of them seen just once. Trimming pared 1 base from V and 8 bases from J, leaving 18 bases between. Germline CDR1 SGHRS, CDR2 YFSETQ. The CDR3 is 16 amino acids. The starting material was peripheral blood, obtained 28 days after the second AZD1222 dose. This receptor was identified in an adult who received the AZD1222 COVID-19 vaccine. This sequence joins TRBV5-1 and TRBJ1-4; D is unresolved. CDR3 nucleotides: TGCGCCAGCAGCTTGAATCTCGACCGTATACGGGAAAAACTGTTTTTT. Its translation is CASSLNLDRIREKLFF.